What follows describes a single TCR beta chain. Primers: 60 Vbeta forward and 13 Jbeta reverse. Sequencing was performed with immunoSEQ multiplex PCR; in TCRdb, only in-frame clones are kept and a portion is missing. The top ten clones hold less than 10% of a sample with about 150,000 clones, roughly 83% of them seen once. Germline V gene data show CDR1 as SGHVS and CDR2 as FQNEAQ. The CDR3 has 15 amino acids. Trimming cost V 5 bases and J 4 bases, with 17 bases left between them. This sample is part of a study of cytomegalovirus exposure and HLA in healthy donors. The chain couples TRBV7-8 to TRBJ1-2; TRBD1 is a possible D gene (6 bases). What was sequenced was PBMCs. This receptor was identified in a man aged 25-45 years in good health and CMV-seropositive. The CDR3 loop is CASSPAEDRPYGYTF. The CDR3, as DNA: TGTGCCAGCAGCCCCGCCGAGGACAGACCCTATGGCTACACCTTC. The variable domain in full, with the rest retrieved from reference TRBV7-8 and TRBJ1-2, is GAGVSQSPRYKVAKRGQDVALRCDPISGHVSLFWYQQALGQGPEFLTYFQNEAQLDKSGLPSDRFFAERPEGSVSTLKIQRTQQEDSAVYLCASSPAEDRPYGYTFGSGTRLTVV.